Each of the 27 T cell receptor beta chains below was sequenced from the same sample in a study of T cell changes during pregnancy in multiple sclerosis (dated by TCRdb to about 2019). The method was the immunoSEQ multiplex PCR assay. Drawn from immuneACCESS, this table holds only the in-frame rearrangements with V and J called that TCRdb kept. Clones are partly lost; checked studies trace under half to an unresolved V gene and leave the rest unexplained. This sample gives around 30,000 clones in total; 85% to 95% of them show up just once. In total, the top ten clones hold approximately 0.39% of the sample. Sequenced here: CD4+ T cells from peripheral blood mononuclear cells, sampled after pregnancy. The receptors derive from a female donor with multiple sclerosis, enrolled in a pregnancy study.

The gene calls are TRBV7-9 and TRBJ1-5; TRBD1 is a possible D gene (5 bases). The CDR3 consists of 14 residues. Trimming took off 1 base at V and 5 bases at J, with 9 bases between the two ends. Germline CDR1 SEHNR, CDR2 FQNEAQ (reference sequence). The CDR3 region has the DNA TGTGCCAGCAGCTTAGGCCAAGGGGATCAGCCCCAGCATTTT. It encodes CASSLGQGDQPQHF. Using reference TRBV7-9 and TRBJ1-5 for the parts outside the CDR3, the full variable domain is DTGVSQNPRHKITKRGQNVTFRCDPISEHNRLYWYRQTLGQGPEFLTYFQNEAQLEKSRLLSDRFSAERPKGSFSTLEIQRTEQGDSAMYLCASSLGQGDQPQHFGDGTRLSIL.

The chain recombines TRBV19 with TRBJ2-1; 13 bases agree with TRBD2. The junction had 7 bases not matched to a gene; V was cut back by 7 bases and J by 4 bases. The CDR3 is 16 residues long. From germline, CDR1 is LNHDA and CDR2 SQIVND (reference sequence). This CDR3 is CASIPTSGRLYNEQFF. CDR3 in DNA: TGTGCCAGTATCCCGACTAGCGGGAGGTTGTACAATGAGCAGTTCTTC.

The chain uses TRBV11-3 and TRBJ1-1, with D tentatively TRBD1 (6 bases). Germline V gene data show CDR1 as SGHNT and CDR2 as YENEEA. The CDR3 has 14 amino acids. Trimming shortened V by 5 bases and J by 6 bases, and 16 bases separated the two germline ends. The CDR3 is CASSPRGGESEAFF. The CDR3 DNA reads as TGTGCCAGCAGCCCAAGGGGGGGAGAATCTGAAGCTTTCTTT.

V is TRBV2 and J is TRBJ1-4; 8 bases match TRBD1. CDR3 size: 14 residues. V trimming: 6 bases; J trimming: 3 bases; junction bases outside the gene matches: 3. CDR1 and CDR2 from the germline V gene are SNHLY and FYNNEI. The CDR3 loop reads CASRQGAANEKLFF. Here the CDR3 DNA reads TGTGCCAGCAGGCAGGGGGCTGCTAATGAAAAACTGTTTTTT.

This clone was observed a single time. J is TRBJ1-4 and V is TRBV25-1; weak D call: TRBD1 (5 bases). There are 15 residues in the CDR3. Germline lookup yields CDR1 MGHDK and CDR2 SYGVNS. V was cut by 2 bases and J by 7 bases, with 14 bases left in between. CDR3 sequence (DNA): TGTGCCAGCAGTGAAACAACAGGTCCTGGTGAAAAACTGTTTTTT. Protein product: CASSETTGPGEKLFF.

V and J are TRBV10-2 and TRBJ2-5; D remains unclear. CDR3 length equals 15 residues. Germline assignment: CDR1 WSHSY and CDR2 SAAADI. The germline V and J ends were trimmed by 3 bases and 5 bases, with 16 bases remaining between them. As DNA, the CDR3 is TGCGCCAGCAGTGATGCGGTCACGACCGGGGAGACCCAGTACTTC. Amino acids: CASSDAVTTGETQYF.

The chain carries TRBV4-2 and TRBJ1-3, with D tentatively TRBD1 (5 bases). The germline V gene encodes CDR1 LGHNA and CDR2 YNFKEQ. Trimming pared 1 base from V and 0 bases from J, leaving 13 bases between. CDR3 length equals 17 residues. The DNA of the CDR3 is TGTGCCAGCAGCCAAGGGTCTTCCGGGGGCTCTGGAAACACCATATATTTT. Encoded protein: CASSQGSSGGSGNTIYF.

The chain links TRBV2 to TRBJ1-1; 8 nucleotides match TRBD1. V dropped 4 bases and J dropped 1; count of bases not matched to a gene: 2. Germline CDR1 is SNHLY and CDR2 is FYNNEI. The CDR3 runs to 14 residues. CDR3 DNA: TGTGCCAGCAGTGGAGGACAGGGGAACACTGAAGCTTTCTTT. Residues: CASSGGQGNTEAFF.

This chain uses TRBV5-6 with TRBJ1-3; D is unresolved. The CDR3 consists of 14 residues. V lost 1 base and J lost 2, with 7 bases in between. Germline loops: CDR1 SGHDT, CDR2 YYEEEE. In DNA, the CDR3 is TGTGCCAGCAGCTTGTACCAGACTGGAAACACCATATATTTT. Translated, it gives CASSLYQTGNTIYF.

This clone was seen a single time. The V and J genes are TRBV11-2 and TRBJ2-1, with 13 positions matching TRBD2. This CDR3 is 15 amino acids long. J lost 9 bases, V lost 4 bases, and 6 bases had no gene match. Germline lookup yields CDR1 SGHAT and CDR2 FQNNGV. CDR3 sequence (DNA): TGTGCCAGCAGCTCGAGACTAGCGGGAGGCGGTGAGCAGTTCTTC. Translated: CASSSRLAGGGEQFF.

V is TRBV4-2 and J is TRBJ2-3, with D unclear. The CDR3 consists of 16 residues. Trimming left V 0 bases short and J 0 bases short, with 10 bases between. Germline-derived CDR1 and CDR2 are LGHNA and YNFKEQ. The CDR3 DNA reads as TGTGCCAGCAGCCAAGAAGGCGGCACTAGCACAGATACGCAGTATTTT. Encoded protein: CASSQEGGTSTDTQYF.

This sequence joins TRBV2 and TRBJ2-1; 8 nucleotides align to TRBD1. This CDR3 contains 14 residues. Unmatched junction bases numbered 3, after V lost 3 bases and J lost 5 bases. Germline assignment: CDR1 SNHLY and CDR2 FYNNEI. DNA for the CDR3: TGTGCCAGCAGTGAGGACAGGGCGGACAATGAGCAGTTCTTC. Translation gives CASSEDRADNEQFF.

The gene calls are TRBV7-9 and TRBJ2-3, with 12 bases that match TRBD2. This CDR3 has 16 residues. Trimming removed 5 bases from V and 2 bases from J; junction bases left unmatched: 5. In germline, CDR1 is SEHNR, CDR2 FQNEAQ (reference sequence). This chain's CDR3 is CASSPRTSGDTDTQYF. Written as DNA, the CDR3 is TGTGCCAGCAGCCCCCGGACTAGCGGGGACACAGATACGCAGTATTTT.

V usage is TRBV15 and J usage is TRBJ1-2, with D perhaps matching TRBD1 (6 bases). Germline CDR1 LNHNV, CDR2 YYDKDF (reference sequence). V was pared by 1 base and J by 4 bases, with 13 bases between. The CDR3 runs 15 residues. The DNA for the CDR3 is TGTGCCACCAGCAGAGTTGCAGGGGAAGCCTATGGCTACACCTTC. This codes for CATSRVAGEAYGYTF.

V gene TRBV30 combines with J gene TRBJ1-5; 11 bases map to TRBD1. The J segment lost 7 bases and the V segment lost 7 bases, leaving 6 bases of the junction unmatched. Germline assignment: CDR1 GTSNPN and CDR2 SVGIG (reference sequence). The CDR3 length is 13 residues. CDR3 bases: TGTGCCTTGGACAGGGGGCAACACCAGCCCCAGCATTTT. Protein sequence: CALDRGQHQPQHF.

V is TRBV4-1 and J is TRBJ2-7; D not certain. The germline CDR1 and CDR2 sequences are MGHRA and YSYEKL. V lost 1 base and J lost 1, with 14 bases in between. CDR3 size: 16 residues. CDR3 loop: CASSQGAHLKSYEQYF. In nucleotides, the CDR3 is TGCGCCAGCAGCCAAGGGGCCCACTTGAAGTCCTACGAGCAGTACTTC.

The chain carries TRBV6-5 and TRBJ1-1; D uncertain. The germline V gene encodes CDR1 MNHEY and CDR2 SVGAGI. This CDR3 spans 14 amino acids. Trimming took 4 bases from V and 1 from J, leaving 10 bases between them. The CDR3 is CASSFLTTNTEAFF. The CDR3 DNA reads as TGTGCCAGCAGTTTCCTTACTACGAACACTGAAGCTTTCTTT.

J is TRBJ1-2 and V is TRBV27; 7 nucleotides match TRBD1. V was clipped by 1 base and J by 6 bases; unmatched bases: 14. The CDR3 covers 17 residues. The germline V gene encodes CDR1 MNHEY and CDR2 SMNVEV (reference sequence). CDR3 in amino acids: CASSLLGTAKTRDGYTF. Written as DNA, the CDR3 is TGTGCCAGCAGTTTATTGGGGACAGCCAAGACACGCGATGGCTACACCTTC.

The chain links TRBV18 to TRBJ1-3; no firm D call. From germline, CDR1 is KGHSH and CDR2 LQKENI. This CDR3 has 16 amino acids. V was clipped by 2 bases and J by 3 bases, with 14 bases between them. DNA of the CDR3: TGTGCCAGCTCACCATCAATTAGCCCTAATGGAAACACCATATATTTT. This translates into CASSPSISPNGNTIYF.

The chain combines TRBV27 with TRBJ2-3; 12 bases are a match to TRBD2. Germline CDR1 is MNHEY and CDR2 is SMNVEV (reference sequence). The CDR3 has 15 residues. V dropped 7 bases and J dropped 7; count of bases not matched to a gene: 9. The chain's CDR3 is CASNDPSGGAYTQYF. The CDR3 bases are TGTGCCAGCAACGATCCTAGCGGGGGGGCGTATACGCAGTATTTT.

V gene TRBV6-5 combines with J gene TRBJ1-1, with D unclear. The CDR3 sequence is 14 residues long. The germline V gene encodes CDR1 MNHEY and CDR2 SVGAGI. The V end lost 6 bases, the J end lost 4 bases, and 15 bases lay between the germline ends. DNA for the CDR3: TGTGCCAGCAGCTCCGACGAGGTCGCCACTGAAGCTTTCTTT. It codes for CASSSDEVATEAFF.

As concerns this clone: Other DNA sequences in this specimen translate into the identical CDR3. This chain joins TRBV11-2 and TRBJ1-2; 7 nucleotides align to TRBD1. The CDR3 runs to 11 residues. Losses at the gene ends were 4 bases for V and 8 bases for J; bases not matched to a gene: 1. The germline V gene has CDR1 SGHAT and CDR2 FQNNGV. The CDR3 DNA sequence: TGTGCCAGCAGCTCAGGGGGAGGCTACACCTTC. As protein: CASSSGGGYTF.

The V gene is TRBV7-9, the J gene TRBJ2-1, with a tentative D call TRBD2 (5 bases). The germline V gene encodes CDR1 SEHNR and CDR2 FQNEAQ (reference sequence). V was clipped by 1 base and J by 5 bases, with 6 bases between them. The CDR3 is 13 amino acids. The CDR3 loop is CASSLDGDNEQFF. CDR3 bases: TGTGCCAGCAGCTTAGACGGGGACAATGAGCAGTTCTTC.

The chain joins TRBV5-5 to TRBJ2-7, with 9 nucleotides matching TRBD2. With 4 bases clipped from V and 6 bases from J, the junction kept 11 bases outside the gene matches. Germline lookup yields CDR1 SGHKS and CDR2 YYEKEE (reference sequence). The CDR3 loop spans 15 amino acids. The chain's CDR3 is CASSLAGGPMSEQYF. CDR3 DNA: TGTGCCAGCAGCCTGGCGGGGGGGCCCATGAGCGAGCAGTACTTC. The full variable domain, its missing parts supplied by reference TRBV5-5 and TRBJ2-7, is DAGVTQSPTHLIKTRGQQVTLRCSPISGHKSVSWYQQVLGQGPQFIFQYYEKEERGRGNFPDRFSARQFPNYSSELNVNALLLGDSALYLCASSLAGGPMSEQYFGPGTRLTVT.

V is TRBV5-1 and J is TRBJ1-5, with TRBD1 matching over 7 bases. J was trimmed by 8 bases and V by 4 bases; bases with no gene match: 9. In germline, CDR1 is SGHRS, CDR2 YFSETQ. The CDR3 spans 14 residues. CDR3 bases: TGCGCCAGCAGCCCGGGTGGGACAGAAGAGCCCCAGCATTTT. Amino acids: CASSPGGTEEPQHF.

This clone appeared once. The J gene is TRBJ1-2, the V gene TRBV18; TRBD1 matches 7 bases. The CDR3 runs to 18 residues. J gave up 0 bases and V 4 bases, and 14 bases lay outside the gene matches. The germline gives CDR1 KGHSH, CDR2 LQKENI. The DNA for the CDR3 is TGTGCCAGCTCACGGAATCGACAGGGTAGTTCCTCTAACTATGGCTACACCTTC. Amino acids: CASSRNRQGSSSNYGYTF.

The V and J genes are TRBV11-2 and TRBJ2-7, with a tentative D call TRBD1 (6 bases). Trimming cost V 6 bases and J 4 bases, with 19 bases left between them. From germline, CDR1 is SGHAT and CDR2 FQNNGV. The CDR3 covers 15 residues. The CDR3, as DNA: TGTGCCAGCAGAGTTACAGGGACGAATCCTTACGAGCAGTACTTC. Protein: CASRVTGTNPYEQYF.